These 23 T cell receptor beta chains were sequenced from one sample in a study of T cell responses to AZD1222 COVID-19 vaccine. The protocol was immunoSEQ multiplex PCR, while the TCRdb copy is restricted to in-frame clones and leaves out a portion. The sample records some 150,000 clones, more than 85% being singletons. The source material was peripheral blood, sampled 28 days after the second AZD1222 dose. Every receptor here comes from an adult who received the AZD1222 COVID-19 vaccine.

CDR3: CASTPPGRETQYF. The CDR3 region has the DNA TGTGCCAGCACTCCACCTGGGCGGGAGACCCAGTACTTC. This chain uses TRBV6-6 with TRBJ2-5; D unclear. CDR3 length: 13 residues. Trimming shortened V by 7 bases and J by 5 bases, and 14 bases separated the two germline ends. Germline CDR1 MNHNY, CDR2 SVGAGI (reference sequence).

This clone showed up just once. This sequence joins TRBV7-9 and TRBJ1-1; D is unclear. This CDR3 comprises 9 residues. Per the germline V gene, CDR1 is SEHNR and CDR2 is FQNEAQ (reference sequence). V lost 6 bases and J 8 bases, leaving 4 bases between the germline ends. For the CDR3, the DNA is TGTGCCAGCAGAAAGGAAGCTTTCTTT. Residues: CASRKEAFF. The full variable domain, with the rest looked up from reference TRBV7-9 and TRBJ1-1, is DTGVSQNPRHKITKRGQNVTFRCDPISEHNRLYWYRQTLGQGPEFLTYFQNEAQLEKSRLLSDRFSAERPKGSFSTLEIQRTEQGDSAMYLCASRKEAFFGQGTRLTVV.

J is TRBJ1-4 and V is TRBV28; 9 positions agree with TRBD1. Germline V CDR1 and CDR2: MDHEN, SYDVKM. The CDR3 sequence is 13 residues long. Losses at the gene ends were 10 bases for V and 7 bases for J; bases not matched to a gene: 7. The CDR3 region is CATERDRVEKLFF. CDR3 coding DNA: TGTGCCACGGAGCGGGACAGGGTTGAAAAACTGTTTTTT.

The chain is built from TRBV21-1 and TRBJ2-3; the D call of TRBD1 is as the table states it, not checked on the DNA. TRBV21-1 is recorded as a pseudogene. This CDR3 is 17 amino acids long. The CDR3 sequence: CASSAPNRGASTDTQYF. For the CDR3, the DNA is TGTGCCAGCAGCGCACCAAACAGGGGGGCTAGCACAGATACGCAGTATTTT.

This chain joins TRBV19 and TRBJ1-5; 8 positions agree with TRBD1. Germline V CDR1 and CDR2: LNHDA, SQIVND (reference sequence). This CDR3 is 15 amino acids long. The J segment lost 0 bases and the V segment lost 7 bases, leaving 5 bases of the junction unmatched. The CDR3, as DNA: TGTGCCAGTACAGGGGGCCTCTATAGCAATCAGCCCCAGCATTTT. Amino acids: CASTGGLYSNQPQHF.

The chain joins TRBV28 to TRBJ2-7, with TRBD1 matching over 9 bases. The J segment lost 3 bases and the V segment lost 3 bases, leaving 6 bases of the junction unmatched. Germline loops: CDR1 MDHEN, CDR2 SYDVKM. The CDR3 runs 15 residues. CDR3 in DNA: TGTGCCAGCAGTTTCGGGGACAGGGATTTCTACGAGCAGTACTTC. Translated: CASSFGDRDFYEQYF.

J is TRBJ1-1 and V is TRBV12-5, with D possibly matching TRBD1 (6 bases). Germline CDR1 and CDR2: LGHNT and FRNRAP. V shed 1 base and J shed 5 bases, with 11 bases lying between them. The CDR3 is 14 amino acids. The CDR3 DNA reads TGTGCTAGTGGTTTGGACAGGGAATGGACTGAAGCTTTCTTT. Encoded protein: CASGLDREWTEAFF.

A single count supports this clone. V is TRBV6-5 and J is TRBJ1-4; 10 bases map to TRBD1. The germline V gene has CDR1 MNHEY and CDR2 SVGAGI. V was pared by 2 bases and J by 7 bases, with 4 bases of the junction left unmatched. There are 15 residues in the CDR3. The CDR3 DNA reads TGTGCCAGCAGTTACGAGGGGACAGGGGCTGAAAAACTGTTTTTT. Translating gives CASSYEGTGAEKLFF.

The genes are TRBV6-5 and TRBJ2-1; a possible D gene is TRBD2 (6 bases). CDR1 is MNHEY, CDR2 SVGAGI, per germline. The germline V and J ends were trimmed by 6 bases and 2 bases, with 14 bases remaining between them. The CDR3 spans 15 residues. The DNA for the CDR3 is TGTGCCAGCAGCACTAGTCGCGGGGCCTACAATGAGCAGTTCTTC. Protein product: CASSTSRGAYNEQFF.

The V call is TRBV13, the J call TRBJ2-7; tentatively, D is TRBD1 (5 bases). CDR3 length: 14 amino acids. From germline, CDR1 is PRHDT and CDR2 FYEKMQ (reference sequence). Trimming removed 5 bases at V and 1 base at J, with 12 bases between. CDR3 protein: CASSPWTSSYEQYF. CDR3 DNA sequence: TGTGCCAGCAGCCCCTGGACAAGTTCCTACGAGCAGTACTTC.

The rearrangement links TRBV15 to TRBJ1-1; TRBD1 might be the D (5 bases). The V gene's germline CDR1 is LNHNV and CDR2 YYDKDF (reference sequence). V lost 5 bases and J 1 base, leaving 8 bases between the germline ends. The CDR3 has 13 amino acids. In DNA, the CDR3 is TGTGCCACCAGCCGTCAGGGGAACACTGAAGCTTTCTTT. It specifies CATSRQGNTEAFF.

The genes are TRBV11-2 and TRBJ1-2, with D hard to call. CDR3 length: 16 amino acids. CDR1 and CDR2 from the germline V gene are SGHAT and FQNNGV. V was cut by 1 base and J by 1 base, with 13 bases left in between. The CDR3 sequence is CASSLAVGRINYGYTF. The CDR3 DNA reads TGTGCCAGCAGCTTAGCTGTAGGACGGATTAACTATGGCTACACCTTC.

The rearrangement joins TRBV13 to TRBJ2-1; D unresolved. V shed 1 base and J shed 10 bases, with 5 bases lying between them. The CDR3 contains 11 residues. CDR1 and CDR2 from the germline V gene are PRHDT and FYEKMQ (reference sequence). The CDR3: CASSLVGEQFF. The CDR3 nucleotides are TGTGCCAGCAGCTTAGTAGGAGAGCAGTTCTTC.

The V and J genes are TRBV6-6 and TRBJ2-7; TRBD1 agrees at 9 bases. Per the germline V gene, CDR1 is MNHNY and CDR2 is SVGAGI (reference sequence). The CDR3 totals 14 residues. Germline trimming cut 6 bases from V and 7 bases from J; bases unmatched to any gene: 10. CDR3 sequence: CASSVRGTGQEQYF. The CDR3 DNA sequence: TGTGCCAGCAGCGTACGGGGGACAGGGCAAGAGCAGTACTTC.

The chain joins TRBV5-1 to TRBJ1-5; possibly TRBD1 for D (6 bases). V lost 4 bases, J lost 7 bases, and 18 bases lay in between. CDR3 length equals 15 residues. CDR1 and CDR2 (germline): SGHRS, YFSETQ. The CDR3 reads CASSPDSGVRQPQHF. CDR3 nucleotide sequence: TGCGCCAGCAGCCCCGATTCAGGGGTTCGGCAGCCCCAGCATTTT.

The J gene is TRBJ1-1, the V gene TRBV5-1; 9 bases are a match to TRBD1. V was pared by 4 bases and J by 11 bases, with 9 bases of the junction left unmatched. Per germline, CDR1 SGHRS and CDR2 YFSETQ. This CDR3 contains 13 residues. CDR3 protein: CASSPTGGRGAFF. The CDR3 DNA is TGCGCCAGCAGCCCCACAGGGGGCCGCGGGGCTTTCTTT.

V usage is TRBV25-1 and J usage is TRBJ1-1, with a possible D match to TRBD1 (5 bases). The CDR3 sequence is 17 residues long. Germline-derived CDR1 and CDR2 are MGHDK and SYGVNS. V lost 6 bases and J lost 0, with 20 bases in between. CDR3 protein: CASRGATQRGMNTEAFF. CDR3 DNA: TGTGCCAGCAGAGGGGCCACACAGAGGGGTATGAACACTGAAGCTTTCTTT.

Remarks on this clone: One junction end does not reproduce the germline sequence, and a read error may be involved. The J gene is TRBJ1-1, the V gene TRBV12-3 or TRBV12-4; maybe TRBD1 (6 bases). The CDR3 has 13 residues. CDR3 DNA: TGTGCCTGCAGACCGGGGGCGCTGACTGAAGCTTTCTTT. Translation: CACRPGALTEAFF.

The chain uses TRBV7-2 and TRBJ1-4, with 7 positions matching TRBD1. CDR1 is SGHTA, CDR2 FQGNSA, per germline. The CDR3 length is 14 residues. Unmatched junction bases numbered 10, after V lost 2 bases and J lost 13 bases. The CDR3 sequence is CASSLRQGEVGLFF. In nucleotides, the CDR3 is TGTGCCAGCAGCTTACGACAGGGTGAGGTTGGACTGTTTTTT.

This chain joins TRBV15 and TRBJ2-7; 11 bases fit TRBD2. This CDR3 has 16 amino acids. Germline CDR1 is LNHNV and CDR2 is YYDKDF (reference sequence). V gave up 1 base and J gave up 6 bases; unmatched junction bases: 8. Here the CDR3 reads CATSRGGTSGISEQYF. CDR3 bases: TGTGCCACCAGCAGAGGGGGGACTAGCGGTATCTCCGAGCAGTACTTC. The variable domain in full, with the rest retrieved from reference TRBV15 and TRBJ2-7, is DAMVIQNPRYQVTQFGKPVTLSCSQTLNHNVMYWYQQKSSQAPKLLFHYYDKDFNNEADTPDNFQSRRPNTSFCFLDIRSPGLGDTAMYLCATSRGGTSGISEQYFGPGTRLTVT.

The gene calls are TRBV19 and TRBJ2-2; D might be TRBD2 (5 bases). Germline CDR1 is LNHDA and CDR2 is SQIVND (reference sequence). Trimming pared 2 bases from V and 3 bases from J, leaving 16 bases between. This CDR3 is built from 17 residues. CDR3 sequence reads: CASSIFRGLRDTGELFF. In nucleotides, the CDR3 is TGTGCCAGTAGTATATTTCGGGGTCTGAGGGACACCGGGGAGCTGTTTTTT.

This chain links TRBV19 with TRBJ2-7; D possibly corresponds to TRBD2 (5 bases). CDR1 is LNHDA, CDR2 SQIVND, per germline (reference sequence). CDR3 size: 15 residues. The V end was cut by 5 bases, the J end by 2 bases, with 16 bases between. The CDR3, as DNA: TGTGCCAGTAGTCCTTCCCCACGGCGGGCCTACGAGCAGTACTTC. Translated: CASSPSPRRAYEQYF.

This chain links TRBV11-2 with TRBJ2-3, with TRBD2 identical over 7 bases. The length of the CDR3 is 15 residues. The V and J ends lost 1 base and 3 bases, in that order; junction bases with no gene match: 4. Germline CDR1 and CDR2: SGHAT and FQNNGV. CDR3 loop: CASSLGTRSTDTQYF. In nucleotides, the CDR3 is TGTGCCAGCAGCTTAGGGACTAGATCAACAGATACGCAGTATTTT.